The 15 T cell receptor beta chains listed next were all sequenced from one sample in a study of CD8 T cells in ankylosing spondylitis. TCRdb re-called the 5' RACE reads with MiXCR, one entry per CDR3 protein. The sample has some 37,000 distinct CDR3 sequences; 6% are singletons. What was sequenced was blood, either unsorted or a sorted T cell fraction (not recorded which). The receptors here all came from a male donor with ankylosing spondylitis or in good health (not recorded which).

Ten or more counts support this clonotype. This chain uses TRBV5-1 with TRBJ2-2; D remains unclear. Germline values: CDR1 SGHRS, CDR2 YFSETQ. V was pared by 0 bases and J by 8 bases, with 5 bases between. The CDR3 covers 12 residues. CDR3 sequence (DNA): TGCGCCAGCAGCTTGGCAGCTGGGGAGCTGTTTTTT. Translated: CASSLAAGELFF.

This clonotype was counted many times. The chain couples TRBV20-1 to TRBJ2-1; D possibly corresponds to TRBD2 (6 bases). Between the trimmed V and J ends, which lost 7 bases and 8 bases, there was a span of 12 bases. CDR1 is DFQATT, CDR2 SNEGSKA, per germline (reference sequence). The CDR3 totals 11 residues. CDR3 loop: CSGTSRYEQFF. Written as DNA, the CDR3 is TGCAGTGGCACTAGCCGCTATGAGCAGTTCTTC.

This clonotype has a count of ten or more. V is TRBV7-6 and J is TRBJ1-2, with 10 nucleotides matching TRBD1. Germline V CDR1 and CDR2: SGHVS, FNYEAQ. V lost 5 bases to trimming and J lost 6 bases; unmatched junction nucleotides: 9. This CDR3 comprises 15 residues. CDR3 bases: TGTGCCAGCAGCCTATCGACAGGGGGCGGGAATGGCTACACCTTC. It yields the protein CASSLSTGGGNGYTF.

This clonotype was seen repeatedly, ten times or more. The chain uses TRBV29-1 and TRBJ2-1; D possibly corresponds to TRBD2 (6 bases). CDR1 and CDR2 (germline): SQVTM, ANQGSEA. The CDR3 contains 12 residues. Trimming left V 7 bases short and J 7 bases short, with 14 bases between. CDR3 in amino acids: CSGTGTLNEQFF. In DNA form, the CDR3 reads TGCAGCGGGACCGGGACTTTGAATGAGCAGTTCTTC.

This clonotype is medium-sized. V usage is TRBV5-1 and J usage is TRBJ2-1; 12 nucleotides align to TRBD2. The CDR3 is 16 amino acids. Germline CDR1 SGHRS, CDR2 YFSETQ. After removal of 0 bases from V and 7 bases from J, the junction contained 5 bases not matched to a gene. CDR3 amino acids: CASSLAGLAGGNEQFF. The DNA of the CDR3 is TGCGCCAGCAGCTTGGCCGGGCTAGCGGGAGGGAATGAGCAGTTCTTC.

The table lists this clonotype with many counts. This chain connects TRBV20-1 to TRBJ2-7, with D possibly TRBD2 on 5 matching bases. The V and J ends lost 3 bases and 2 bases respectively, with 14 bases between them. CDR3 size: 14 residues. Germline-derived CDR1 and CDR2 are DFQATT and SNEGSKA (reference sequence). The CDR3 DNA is TGCAGTGCTAGCCCCGGGGTTCGTGCCTACGAGCAGTACTTC. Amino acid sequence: CSASPGVRAYEQYF.

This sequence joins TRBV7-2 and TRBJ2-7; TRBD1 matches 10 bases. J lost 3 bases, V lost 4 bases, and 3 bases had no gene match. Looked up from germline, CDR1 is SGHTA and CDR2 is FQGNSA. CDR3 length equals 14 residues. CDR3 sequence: CASSWDRGNYEQYF. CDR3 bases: TGTGCCAGCAGCTGGGACAGGGGAAACTACGAGCAGTACTTC. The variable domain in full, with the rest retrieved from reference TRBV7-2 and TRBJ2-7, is GAGVSQSPSNKVTEKGKDVELRCDPISGHTALYWYRQSLGQGLEFLIYFQGNSAPDKSGLPSDRFSAERTGGSVSTLTIQRTQQEDSAVYLCASSWDRGNYEQYFGPGTRLTVT.

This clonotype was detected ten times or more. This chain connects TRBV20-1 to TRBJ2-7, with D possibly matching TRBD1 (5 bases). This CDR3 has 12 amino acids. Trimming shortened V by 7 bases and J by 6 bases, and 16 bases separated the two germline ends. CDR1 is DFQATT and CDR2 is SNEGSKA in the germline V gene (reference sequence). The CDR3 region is CSEAGNRGEQYF. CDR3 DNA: TGCAGTGAGGCAGGGAATCGCGGCGAGCAGTACTTC.

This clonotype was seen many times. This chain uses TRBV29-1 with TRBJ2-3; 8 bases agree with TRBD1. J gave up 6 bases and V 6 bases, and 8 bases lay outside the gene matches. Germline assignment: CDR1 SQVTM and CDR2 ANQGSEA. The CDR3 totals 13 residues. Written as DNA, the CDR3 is TGCAGCGTCCAGACAGGGGCTTACGATACGCAGTATTTT. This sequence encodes CSVQTGAYDTQYF.

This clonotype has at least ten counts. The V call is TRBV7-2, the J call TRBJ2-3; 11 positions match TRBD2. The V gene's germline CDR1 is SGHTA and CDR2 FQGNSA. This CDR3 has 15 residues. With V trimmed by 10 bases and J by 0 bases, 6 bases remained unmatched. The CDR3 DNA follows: TGTGCCACCTATAGCGGGGGGGCAAGCACAGATACGCAGTATTTT. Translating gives CATYSGGASTDTQYF.

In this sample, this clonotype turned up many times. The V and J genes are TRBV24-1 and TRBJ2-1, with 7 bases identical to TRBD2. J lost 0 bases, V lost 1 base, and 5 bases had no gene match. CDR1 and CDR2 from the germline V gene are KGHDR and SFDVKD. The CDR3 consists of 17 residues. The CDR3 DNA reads TGTGCCACCAGTGATTTACCCCTAGCGGACTCCTACAATGAGCAGTTCTTC. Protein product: CATSDLPLADSYNEQFF.

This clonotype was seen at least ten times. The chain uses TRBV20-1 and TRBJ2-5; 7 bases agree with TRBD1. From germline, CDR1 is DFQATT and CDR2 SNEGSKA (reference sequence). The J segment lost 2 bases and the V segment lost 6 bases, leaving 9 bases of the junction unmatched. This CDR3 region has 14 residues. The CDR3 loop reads CSARTGTAQETQYF. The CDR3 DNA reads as TGCAGTGCCAGAACCGGGACAGCACAAGAGACCCAGTACTTC.

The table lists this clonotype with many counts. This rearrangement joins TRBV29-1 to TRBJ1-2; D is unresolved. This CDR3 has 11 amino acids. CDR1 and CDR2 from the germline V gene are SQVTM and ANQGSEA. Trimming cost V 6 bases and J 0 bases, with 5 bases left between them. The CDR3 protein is CSVKPNYGYTF. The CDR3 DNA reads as TGCAGCGTGAAACCTAACTATGGCTACACCTTC.

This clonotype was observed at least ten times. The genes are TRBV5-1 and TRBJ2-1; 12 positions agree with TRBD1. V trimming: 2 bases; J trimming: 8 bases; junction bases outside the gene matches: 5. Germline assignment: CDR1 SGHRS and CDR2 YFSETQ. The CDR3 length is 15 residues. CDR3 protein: CASSFGDRGQDEQFF. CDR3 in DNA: TGCGCCAGCAGCTTTGGGGACAGGGGGCAAGATGAGCAGTTCTTC.

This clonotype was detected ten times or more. The CDR3 here is CASSLLAGEGYEQYF. In DNA, the CDR3 is TGCGCCAGCAGCTTACTAGCGGGAGAGGGGTACGAGCAGTACTTC. The chain is built from TRBV5-1 and TRBJ2-7; TRBD2 matches at 11 bases. Germline V gene sequence: CDR1 SGHRS, CDR2 YFSETQ. The CDR3 has 15 amino acids. Losses at the gene ends were 2 bases for V and 4 bases for J; bases not matched to a gene: 5.